This T cell receptor beta chain stems from a study of beta chain features in type 1 diabetes. Study-wide results and caveats: Among patients with Type 1 diabetes, TCRB CDR3s were moderately but significantly shorter in every one of the four CD4+ subsets.

Every bit of the isolated RNA underwent reverse transcription, so sequencing read expressed TCRB transcripts. Generated by immunoSEQ multiplex PCR, the TCRdb table keeps only in-frame clones and is missing some. The data show over 40,000 clones, 65% to 70% seen once. The germline V and J ends were trimmed by 4 bases and 10 bases, with 10 bases remaining between them. The CDR3 spans 11 residues. CDR1 and CDR2 (germline): SGHRS, YFSETQ. This clone was seen more than once but under ten times. Its antigen is unidentified. All sorted populations exceeded 95% purity. The chain carries TRBV5-1 and TRBJ2-3, with D possibly TRBD1 on 5 matching bases. The clonotype originates from a woman aged 18-35 years with type 1 diabetes. Sequencing input: Tregs from blood. CDR3 protein: CASSADSAQYF. DNA for the CDR3: TGCGCCAGCAGCGCCGACAGCGCGCAGTATTTT.